This passage covers 12 T cell receptor beta chains from one sample sequenced in a study of OX40 agonist ivuxolimab in advanced cancers. The repertoire was sequenced with immunoSEQ multiplex PCR; TCRdb's copy has only in-frame clones and lacks some. The table has around 43,000 clones, less than 90% seen once. Sequenced material: CD4+ or CD8+ T cells sorted from blood, taken in a trial of the OX40 agonist ivuxolimab. The receptors were sampled from an adult with an advanced solid tumor such as melanoma, head and neck, liver or kidney cancer.

The V call is TRBV19, the J call TRBJ2-1, with 10 bases that match TRBD2. Germline V gene sequence: CDR1 LNHDA, CDR2 SQIVND (reference sequence). V lost 4 bases to trimming and J lost 9 bases; unmatched junction nucleotides: 6. The CDR3 totals 14 residues. CDR3 loop: CASSKSSGSFEQFF. CDR3 DNA: TGTGCCAGTAGTAAGTCTAGCGGGAGTTTTGAGCAGTTCTTC.

The chain uses TRBV7-9 and TRBJ1-3, with D uncertain. CDR1 and CDR2 (germline): SEHNR, FQNEAQ (reference sequence). Trimming pared 3 bases from V and 0 bases from J, leaving 9 bases between. This CDR3 is 15 amino acids long. This CDR3 is CASSLVWPSGNTIYF. The CDR3 bases are TGTGCCAGCAGCTTGGTCTGGCCCTCTGGAAACACCATATATTTT.

This chain links TRBV7-6 with TRBJ2-5, with TRBD1 matching over 8 bases. Trimming at V came to 2 bases and at J to 2 bases, leaving 7 bases not matched to a gene. Germline-derived CDR1 and CDR2 are SGHVS and FNYEAQ. This CDR3 is built from 16 residues. In DNA, the CDR3 is TGTGCCAGCAGCTTAAGGATTGGGACAGGACAAGAGACCCAGTACTTC. This sequence encodes CASSLRIGTGQETQYF.

The chain has TRBV6-5 and TRBJ1-1; no definite D call. Germline loops: CDR1 MNHEY, CDR2 SVGAGI. This CDR3 contains 13 residues. Trimming left V 2 bases short and J 7 bases short, with 11 bases between. CDR3 coding DNA: TGTGCCAGCAGTTACCGGGGTAGGGTTGAAGCTTTCTTT. Amino acids: CASSYRGRVEAFF.

The CDR3: CASSPMRAGIGGVQETQYF. In DNA form, the CDR3 reads TGTGCCAGCAGCCCGATGAGAGCGGGGATAGGTGGCGTTCAAGAGACCCAGTACTTC. The V gene is TRBV5-4, the J gene TRBJ2-5; TRBD2 matches 7 bases. The germline V gene has CDR1 SGHNT and CDR2 YYREEE (reference sequence). J gave up 2 bases and V 4 bases, and 20 bases lay outside the gene matches. The CDR3 spans 19 residues.

In this sample, this clone turned up a few times. The CDR3 sequence is CASSFRGQRGEQYF. The DNA for the CDR3 is TGTGCCAGCAGCTTCCGGGGTCAGAGGGGCGAGCAGTACTTC. The rearrangement links TRBV11-1 to TRBJ2-7; D might be TRBD1 or TRBD2, each matching 5 bases. V was cut by 3 bases and J by 6 bases, with 15 bases left in between. The CDR3 runs to 14 residues. Germline V lookup: CDR1 SGHAT, CDR2 FQDESV (reference sequence).

In the case of this clone: The junction and the germline gene differ at one end; a read error may be behind it. This chain links TRBV7-9 with TRBJ1-6; possibly TRBD1 for D (6 bases). The CDR3 length is 15 residues. CDR1 is SEHNR and CDR2 is FQNEAQ in the germline V gene (reference sequence). The CDR3 region is CASTLGGLGDSPLHF. DNA of the CDR3: TGTGCCAGCACCTTAGGGGGGCTGGGGGATTCACCCCTCCACTTT.

This chain joins TRBV7-2 and TRBJ2-3, with D unclear. Germline V CDR1 and CDR2: SGHTA, FQGNSA. CDR3 length equals 15 residues. V lost 4 bases and J 2 bases, leaving 13 bases between the germline ends. CDR3 sequence reads: CASSWAKAATDTQYF. CDR3 coding DNA: TGTGCCAGCAGCTGGGCTAAGGCCGCCACAGATACGCAGTATTTT.

This clone was found once. This chain connects TRBV2 to TRBJ1-6; possibly TRBD1 for D (5 bases). The CDR3 contains 13 residues. Germline lookup yields CDR1 SNHLY and CDR2 FYNNEI. Between the trimmed V and J ends, which lost 8 bases and 10 bases, there was a span of 15 bases. The CDR3 loop is CASLGRGSSPLHF. The DNA for the CDR3 is TGTGCCAGCCTGGGGAGGGGATCATCACCCCTCCACTTT.

This clone was seen a single time. The chain has TRBV2 and TRBJ2-7, with 9 positions matching TRBD2. The V segment lost 8 bases and the J segment 3 bases; nucleotides outside the gene matches: 17. The CDR3 runs 17 residues. CDR1 and CDR2 (germline): SNHLY, FYNNEI. CDR3 loop: CASVGLAGPTSYYEQYF. The CDR3 DNA reads TGTGCCAGCGTAGGCCTAGCGGGACCCACCAGCTACTACGAGCAGTACTTC.

This clone has only a few counts. V usage is TRBV14 and J usage is TRBJ2-1; 10 nucleotides line up with TRBD2. The CDR3 has 18 amino acids. Losses at the gene ends were 0 bases for V and 8 bases for J; bases not matched to a gene: 13. Germline-derived CDR1 and CDR2 are SGHDN and FVKESK. DNA of the CDR3: TGTGCCAGCAGCCAAGATGGAGCTAGCGGGAGTTGGGTCGATGAGCAGTTCTTC. It translates to CASSQDGASGSWVDEQFF.

The CDR3 bases are TGCAGCGTTGCCCGGACAGATAACTATGGCTACACCTTC. As protein: CSVARTDNYGYTF. This rearrangement joins TRBV29-1 to TRBJ1-2; the D gene is possibly TRBD1 (6 bases). CDR1 SQVTM and CDR2 ANQGSEA come from the germline V gene. CDR3 length: 13 amino acids. Trimming shortened V by 4 bases and J by 1 base, and 10 bases separated the two germline ends.